What follows are 7 T cell receptor beta chains derived from one specimen sequenced in a study of graft-versus-host responses after intestinal transplantation. No antigens are known for them. This table comes from immunoSEQ multiplex PCR, and its TCRdb copy is limited to in-frame clones, with some not included. Here the sample spans fewer than 150,000 clones, about 92% being singletons. This specimen consisted of unstimulated CD4+ T cells sorted from spleen or lymph node cells, obtained before intestinal transplant. The receptors here all came from a human donor who received an intestinal transplant.

V is TRBV29-1 and J is TRBJ1-2; 8 bases line up with TRBD1. From germline, CDR1 is SQVTM and CDR2 ANQGSEA. V lost 1 base to trimming and J lost 8 bases; unmatched junction nucleotides: 9. The CDR3 runs to 14 residues. CDR3 DNA sequence: TGCAGCGTTGAAGCTTTCCAGGGGGCAGGCGGCTACACCTTC. Translated: CSVEAFQGAGGYTF.

V usage is TRBV5-6 and J usage is TRBJ2-4; 8 bases match TRBD2. The V segment lost 0 bases and the J segment 7 bases; nucleotides outside the gene matches: 3. This CDR3 is built from 14 residues. Germline lookup yields CDR1 SGHDT and CDR2 YYEEEE. The CDR3 reads CASSLAGGPNIQYF. The CDR3, as DNA: TGTGCCAGCAGCTTGGCGGGGGGGCCTAACATTCAGTACTTC.

V gene TRBV11-2 combines with J gene TRBJ2-1; a possible D gene is TRBD2 (6 bases). Germline CDR1 reads SGHAT; CDR2 reads FQNNGV. Trimming removed 4 bases at V and 0 bases at J, with 16 bases between. The CDR3 has 17 residues. Here the CDR3 DNA reads TGTGCCAGCAGCTCCATTCTAGCGAGGAGCTCCTACAATGAGCAGTTCTTC. Protein sequence: CASSSILARSSYNEQFF.

This clone was observed a single time. The chain uses TRBV11-2 and TRBJ2-3; a possible D gene is TRBD2 (6 bases). CDR1 SGHAT and CDR2 FQNNGV come from the germline V gene. The CDR3 runs to 18 residues. The V gene lost 3 bases and the J gene lost 3 bases, with 22 bases spanning the gap. The CDR3 is CASSFLMASAAGTDTQYF. DNA of the CDR3: TGTGCCAGCAGCTTTCTGATGGCGTCGGCGGCGGGGACAGATACGCAGTATTTT.

The genes are TRBV5-4 and TRBJ2-5; weak D call: TRBD2 (5 bases). The CDR3 is made up of 15 amino acids. V was trimmed by 0 bases and J by 5 bases, leaving 14 bases between them. Germline values: CDR1 SGHNT, CDR2 YYREEE (reference sequence). The CDR3 sequence: CASSLAGLAGETQYF. In DNA, the CDR3 is TGTGCCAGCAGCTTGGCCGGTCTAGCTGGGGAGACCCAGTACTTC.

V is TRBV9 and J is TRBJ1-1; D uncertain. CDR3 length equals 16 residues. Germline V gene lookup returns CDR1 SGDLS and CDR2 YYNGEE. Trimming removed 0 bases from V and 0 bases from J, with 12 bases in between. DNA for the CDR3: TGTGCCAGCAGCGTAGGGTCAGCACTAGTGAACACTGAAGCTTTCTTT. Amino acids: CASSVGSALVNTEAFF.

The genes are TRBV2 and TRBJ2-5; 7 bases are shared with TRBD2. The CDR3 is 15 amino acids. CDR1 and CDR2 (germline): SNHLY, FYNNEI. Losses at the gene ends were 6 bases for V and 0 bases for J; bases not matched to a gene: 7. This chain's CDR3 is CASRVGGANQETQYF. The CDR3 coding sequence is TGTGCCAGCAGGGTGGGAGGGGCCAACCAAGAGACCCAGTACTTC.